These 5 T cell receptor beta chains were all obtained from the same sample, sequenced in a study of CD8+CD57+ T cells in acquired aplastic anemia. It was patients with CD8+CD57+ cell expansion by flow cytometry who were chosen for sequencing. Investigators profiled TCR beta VDJ and CDR3 from genomic DNA template. A single record per CDR3 protein comes from TCRdb applying MiXCR to the reads. The sample lists about 200,000 distinct CDR3 sequences, 65% occurring once. Sequenced input: sorted CD4+, CD8+, or CD8+CD57+ T cells (not recorded which) from PBMCs. Receptor source: a human donor with aplastic anemia.

For this clonotype: This may come from a read error, since a much larger clone is one base off. The chain uses TRBV19 and TRBJ2-7, with a tentative D call TRBD1 (8 bases). CDR3 length: 16 residues. V gave up 4 bases and J gave up 7 bases, with 23 bases separating them. CDR1 is LNHDA and CDR2 is SQIVND in the germline V gene (reference sequence). CDR3 DNA: TGTGCCAGTAGTAACCCCGAGACAGGGGACTACAATGAGCAGTACTTC. Its protein is CASSNPETGDYNEQYF. Drawing the rest from reference TRBV19 and TRBJ2-7, the complete variable domain is DGGITQSPKYLFRKEGQNVTLSCEQNLNHDAMYWYRQDPGQGLRLIYYSQIVNDFQKGDIAEGYSVSREKKESFPLTVTSAQKNPTAFYLCASSNPETGDYNEQYFGPGTRLTVT.

This chain uses TRBV20-1 with TRBJ1-5; D possibly corresponds to TRBD1 (5 bases). The CDR3 extends over 15 amino acids. Germline assignment: CDR1 DFQATT and CDR2 SNEGSKA (reference sequence). V dropped 6 bases and J dropped 0 bases, with 15 bases sitting between them. CDR3 DNA sequence: TGCAGTGCCGTGGGATACAGGCTTAGCAATCAGCCCCAGCATTTT. It yields the protein CSAVGYRLSNQPQHF.

The chain combines TRBV19 with TRBJ2-7, with 7 bases identical to TRBD2. CDR3 length equals 13 residues. Per the germline V gene, CDR1 is LNHDA and CDR2 is SQIVND (reference sequence). J lost 4 bases, V lost 4 bases, and 4 bases had no gene match. CDR3 nucleotides: TGTGCCAGTAGTAGGGGAGGGGAATACGAGCAGTACTTC. Its translation is CASSRGGEYEQYF.

The V and J genes are TRBV12-3 or TRBV12-4 and TRBJ2-1; TRBD1 might be the D (6 bases). V lost 4 bases to trimming and J lost 2 bases, with 15 bases between them. CDR3 length equals 16 residues. CDR3 DNA sequence: TGTGCCAGCAGTTCTCGGGACACTAAAACCTACAATGAGCAGTTCTTC. This encodes CASSSRDTKTYNEQFF.

The chain links TRBV4-1 to TRBJ2-1; D is unresolved. The V gene lost 4 bases and the J gene lost 1 base, with 8 bases spanning the gap. Germline V gives CDR1 MGHRA, CDR2 YSYEKL. The CDR3 length is 14 residues. The CDR3 loop reads CASSPMGSYNEQFF. The CDR3 DNA sequence: TGCGCCAGCAGCCCGATGGGGTCCTACAATGAGCAGTTCTTC.